This T cell receptor beta chain was sequenced for a study of blood T cell repertoires in COVID-19. Study details: Researchers got acute and convalescent COVID-19 samples from the United States, Italy and Spain. T cells, B-cell-depleted T cells, or PBMCs supplied cDNA or gDNA.

As processed by the authors: Reference gene primer amplification gave nucleated cell count estimates. Here immunoSEQ multiplex PCR was the method, and the copy in TCRdb shows in-frame clones only, minus some. From that table come the V and J calls and clone size; the DNA was used to work out D and trimming. The sample carries fewer than 250,000 clones, more than 70% recorded once. Enrolment of Seattle patients took place during active infection, and they were followed longitudinally. This clone was detected ten times or more. CDR3 length: 14 residues. This clonotype originated in a woman older than 75 with COVID-19, enrolled during active disease. This chain joins TRBV21-1 and TRBJ2-3; the D call TRBD1 from the table was never checked on the DNA. TRBV21-1 is a known pseudogene. Specimen: peripheral blood. The CDR3 nucleotides are TGTGCCAGCAGCAAGGGGGCTAGCACAGATACGCAGTATTTT. Amino acids: CASSKGASTDTQYF.